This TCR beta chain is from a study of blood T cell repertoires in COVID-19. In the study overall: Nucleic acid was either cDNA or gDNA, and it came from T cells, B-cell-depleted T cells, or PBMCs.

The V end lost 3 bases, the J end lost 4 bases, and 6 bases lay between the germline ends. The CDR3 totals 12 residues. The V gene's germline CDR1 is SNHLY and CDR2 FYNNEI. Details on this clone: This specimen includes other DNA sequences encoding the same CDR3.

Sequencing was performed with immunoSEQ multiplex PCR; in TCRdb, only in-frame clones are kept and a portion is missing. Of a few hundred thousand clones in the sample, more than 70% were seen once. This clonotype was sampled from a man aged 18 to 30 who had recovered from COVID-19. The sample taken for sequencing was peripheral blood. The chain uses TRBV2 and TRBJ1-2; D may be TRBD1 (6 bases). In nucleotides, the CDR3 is TGTGCCAGCAGTGAGGACAGCTATGGCTACACCTTC. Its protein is CASSEDSYGYTF.